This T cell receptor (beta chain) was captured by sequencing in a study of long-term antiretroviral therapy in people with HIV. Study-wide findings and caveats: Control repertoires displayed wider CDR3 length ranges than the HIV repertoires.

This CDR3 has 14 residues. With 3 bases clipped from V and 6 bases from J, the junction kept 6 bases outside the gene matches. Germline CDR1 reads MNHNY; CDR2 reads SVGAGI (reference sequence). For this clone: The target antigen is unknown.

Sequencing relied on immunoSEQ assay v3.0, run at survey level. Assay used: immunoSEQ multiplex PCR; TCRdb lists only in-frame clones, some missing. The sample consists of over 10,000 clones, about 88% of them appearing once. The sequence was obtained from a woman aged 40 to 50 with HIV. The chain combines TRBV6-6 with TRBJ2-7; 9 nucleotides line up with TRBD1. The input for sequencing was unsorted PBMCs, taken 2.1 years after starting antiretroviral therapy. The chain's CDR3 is CASSYGTGKPEQYF. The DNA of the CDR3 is TGTGCCAGCAGTTATGGGACAGGGAAGCCCGAGCAGTACTTC.